This TCR delta chain was sequenced in a study of Vδ1+ human thymocytes. This CDR3 has 21 amino acids. V gave up 0 bases and J gave up 0 bases, with 26 bases separating them. From germline, CDR1 is TSWWSYY and CDR2 QGS. Sorted Vdelta1+ thymocytes were about 97% to 99.6% pure. Study outcomes and limitations: Highly polyclonal TRG and TRD repertoires with Gaussian CDR3 length distributions appeared in thymus.

Details on this clone: Its antigen is undetermined.

The template was reverse-transcribed extracted RNA. The CDR3 regions were amplified by multiplex PCR from V-gene primers to a constant-region primer. TCRdb re-called the multiplex PCR reads with CATT. This table holds 25,000 to 30,000 delta-chain clones, 6% to 8% found once. This chain uses TRDV1 with TRDJ1, with a weak D call TRDD2 (5 bases). This TCR came from a girl under three years old who had congenital heart surgery. The sequenced sample was Vdelta1+ gamma-delta thymocytes from the thymus. Subset meaning: FACS-sorted CD3+ TCRalphabeta- TCRVdelta1+ TCRVdelta2- thymocytes. The CDR3 protein is CALGELNPWVPGEPYTDKLIF. CDR3 DNA: TGTGCTCTTGGGGAACTTAATCCATGGGTTCCTGGAGAGCCGTACACCGATAAACTCATCTTT.